One sample yielded the 5 T cell receptor beta chains listed below, sequenced in a study of T cell responses to AZD1222 COVID-19 vaccine. Profiling relied on immunoSEQ multiplex PCR, and the TCRdb table lists in-frame clones only, not all of them. The table includes fewer than 120,000 clones, approximately 85% detected once. The material was peripheral blood, obtained on day 0 of AZD1222 vaccination. These receptors were obtained from an adult in good health.

The chain combines TRBV14 with TRBJ1-1; a possible D gene is TRBD1 (6 bases). The CDR3 totals 16 residues. Trimming cost V 0 bases and J 0 bases, with 11 bases left between them. CDR1 and CDR2 from the germline V gene are SGHDN and FVKESK. The CDR3 nucleotides are TGTGCCAGCAGCCAAGACTGGGGGCGCCTGAACACTGAAGCTTTCTTT. This gives the protein CASSQDWGRLNTEAFF.

DNA of the CDR3: TGTGCCAGCAGTGACCCCTCAGGACTAGCGGGAGGGCACGAGCAGTACTTC. This encodes CASSDPSGLAGGHEQYF. The chain carries TRBV2 and TRBJ2-7; 15 nucleotides agree with TRBD2. J gave up 5 bases and V 3 bases, and 8 bases lay outside the gene matches. The CDR3 contains 17 residues. The germline V gene has CDR1 SNHLY and CDR2 FYNNEI.

The genes are TRBV9 and TRBJ1-1, with D possibly TRBD1 on 5 matching bases. Trimming stripped 3 bases from V and 5 bases from J, with 8 bases between. Germline V gives CDR1 SGDLS, CDR2 YYNGEE. The CDR3 contains 12 residues. The CDR3 coding sequence is TGTGCCAGCAGCGCTGGGGGGACTGAAGCTTTCTTT. Translating gives CASSAGGTEAFF.

The chain recombines TRBV11-1 with TRBJ1-1; D gene uncertain. V was trimmed by 6 bases and J by 1 base, leaving 15 bases between them. Per germline, CDR1 SGHAT and CDR2 FQDESV (reference sequence). The CDR3 loop spans 15 amino acids. In DNA, the CDR3 is TGTGCCAGCAGTCGACAAGCGGCCGCGAACACTGAAGCTTTCTTT. It encodes CASSRQAAANTEAFF.

This clone was counted ten times or more. The J gene is TRBJ2-7, the V gene TRBV10-3; 8 bases align to TRBD2. Germline-derived CDR1 and CDR2 are ENHRY and SYGVKD. The CDR3 contains 13 residues. V lost 10 bases to trimming and J lost 2 bases; unmatched junction nucleotides: 7. The CDR3 loop is CATFSGDTYEQYF. CDR3 nucleotide sequence: TGTGCCACCTTTAGCGGGGACACCTACGAGCAGTACTTC.